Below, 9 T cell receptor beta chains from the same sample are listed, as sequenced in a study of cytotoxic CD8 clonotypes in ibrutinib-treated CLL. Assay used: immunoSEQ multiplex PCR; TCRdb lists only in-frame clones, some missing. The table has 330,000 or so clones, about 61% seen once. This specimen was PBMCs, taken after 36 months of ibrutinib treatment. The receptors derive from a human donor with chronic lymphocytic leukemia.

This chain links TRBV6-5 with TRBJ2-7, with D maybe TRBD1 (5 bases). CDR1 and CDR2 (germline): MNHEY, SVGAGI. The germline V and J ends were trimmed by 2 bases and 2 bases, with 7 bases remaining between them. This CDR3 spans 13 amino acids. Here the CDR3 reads CASSYRGTYEQYF. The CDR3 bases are TGTGCCAGCAGTTACAGGGGTACCTACGAGCAGTACTTC.

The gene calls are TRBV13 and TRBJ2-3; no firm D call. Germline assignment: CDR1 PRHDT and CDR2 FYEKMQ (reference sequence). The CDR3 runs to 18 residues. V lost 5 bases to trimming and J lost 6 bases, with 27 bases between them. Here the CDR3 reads CASSPPPSFPLGSDTQYF. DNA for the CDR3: TGTGCCAGCAGCCCGCCGCCTAGTTTCCCTCTAGGTTCGGATACGCAGTATTTT. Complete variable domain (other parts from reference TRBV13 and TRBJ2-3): AAGVIQSPRHLIKEKRETATLKCYPIPRHDTVYWYQQGPGQDPQFLISFYEKMQSDKGSIPDRFSAQQFSDYHSELNMSSLELGDSALYFCASSPPPSFPLGSDTQYFGPGTRLTVL.

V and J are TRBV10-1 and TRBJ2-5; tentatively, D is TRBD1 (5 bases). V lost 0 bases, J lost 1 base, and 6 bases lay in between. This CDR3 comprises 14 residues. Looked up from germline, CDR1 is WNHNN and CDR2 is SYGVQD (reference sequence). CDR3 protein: CASSESTGQETQYF. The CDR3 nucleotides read TGCGCCAGCAGTGAGTCTACAGGCCAAGAGACCCAGTACTTC.

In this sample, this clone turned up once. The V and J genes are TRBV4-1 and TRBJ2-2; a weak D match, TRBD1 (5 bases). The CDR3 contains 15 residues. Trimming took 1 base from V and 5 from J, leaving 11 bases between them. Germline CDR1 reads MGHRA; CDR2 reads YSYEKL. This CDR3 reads CASSQGPAGTGELFF. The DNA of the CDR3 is TGCGCCAGCAGCCAAGGGCCCGCAGGGACCGGGGAGCTGTTTTTT.

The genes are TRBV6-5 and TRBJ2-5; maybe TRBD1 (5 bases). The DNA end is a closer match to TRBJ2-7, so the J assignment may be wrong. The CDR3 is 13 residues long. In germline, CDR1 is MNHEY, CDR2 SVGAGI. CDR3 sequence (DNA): TGTGCCAGTGGGGCCCTGGGCTCCTACGAGCAGTACTTC. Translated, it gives CASGALGSYEQYF.

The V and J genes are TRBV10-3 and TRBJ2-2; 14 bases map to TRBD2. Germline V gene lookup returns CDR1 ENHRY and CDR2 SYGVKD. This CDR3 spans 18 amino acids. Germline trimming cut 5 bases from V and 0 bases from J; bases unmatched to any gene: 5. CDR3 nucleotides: TGTGCCATCAGTACGGGACTAGCGGGGGCCACGAACACCGGGGAGCTGTTTTTT. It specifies CAISTGLAGATNTGELFF.

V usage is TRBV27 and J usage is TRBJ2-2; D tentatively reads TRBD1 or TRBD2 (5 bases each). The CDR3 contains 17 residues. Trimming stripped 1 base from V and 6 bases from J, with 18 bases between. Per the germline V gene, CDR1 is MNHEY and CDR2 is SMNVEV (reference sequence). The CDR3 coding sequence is TGTGCCAGCAGTTTATTAGTGGGACCGGGGTTACCCGGGGAGCTGTTTTTT. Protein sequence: CASSLLVGPGLPGELFF.

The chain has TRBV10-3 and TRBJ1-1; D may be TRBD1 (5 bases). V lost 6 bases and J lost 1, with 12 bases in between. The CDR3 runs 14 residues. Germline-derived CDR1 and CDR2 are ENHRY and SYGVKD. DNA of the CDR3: TGTGCCATCAGGACCGGGACTCAGAACACTGAAGCTTTCTTT. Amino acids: CAIRTGTQNTEAFF.

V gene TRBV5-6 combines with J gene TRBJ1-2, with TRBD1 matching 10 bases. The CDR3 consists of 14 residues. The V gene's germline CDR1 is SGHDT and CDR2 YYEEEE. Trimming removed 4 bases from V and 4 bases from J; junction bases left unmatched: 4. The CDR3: CASSAGTGVYGYTF. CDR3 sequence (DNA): TGTGCCAGCAGCGCCGGGACAGGGGTCTATGGCTACACCTTC.